This entry features one T cell receptor beta chain sequence. This specimen comes from a study of T cells in Graves' hyperthyroidism and ophthalmopathy. On the study more broadly: Specimen type is peripheral blood, collected at initial diagnosis prior to any treatment.

Template material for amplifying TCR beta CDR3 regions consisted of RNA transcripts. A set of HTBI primers served as the primers for a first-round RT-PCR of the TCR CDR3. Via MiXCR, TCRdb re-called the multiplex PCR reads, giving one row per CDR3 protein. The sample has about 690,000 distinct CDR3 sequences; around 15% are singletons. No progression to ophthalmopathy during 18 months of follow-up defined stable disease. A patient was excluded if there was uncontrolled infection, other autoimmune disease, pregnancy or lactation. In germline, CDR1 is MNHEY, CDR2 SVGAGI. V shed 2 bases, J shed 5 bases, and the junction held 2 bases outside the gene matches. CDR3 size: 13 residues.

This chain connects TRBV6-5 to TRBJ2-7, with 8 bases identical to TRBD2. The sample consisted of blood. The source of this sequence is a man aged 45 to 65 with Graves' hyperthyroidism. Here the CDR3 reads CASSYRGGHEQYF. For the CDR3, the DNA is TGTGCCAGCAGTTACCGGGGGGGCCACGAGCAGTACTTC.